The entry below describes one TCR beta chain. This CDR3 has 16 amino acids. V dropped 1 base and J dropped 13 bases, with 23 bases sitting between them. Germline CDR1 reads SGHVS; CDR2 reads FNYEAQ. It was patients with CD8+CD57+ cell expansion by flow cytometry who were chosen for sequencing. In all patients, the disease was severe acquired aplastic anemia. The blood sampling took place in patients who had so far received no therapy. The data belong to a study of CD8+CD57+ T cells in acquired aplastic anemia. About the research overall: Sorted cells (CD4+ and CD8+) yielded DNA amounts that averaged 3.2 ug.

Investigators profiled TCR beta VDJ and CDR3 from genomic DNA template. TCRdb re-analysed the reads in MiXCR, keeping a single row per CDR3 protein. The table shows approximately 260,000 distinct CDR3 sequences, with less than 85% occurring only once. This chain uses TRBV7-6 with TRBJ2-1, with D possibly being TRBD1 (7 bases). The receptor was derived from a human donor with aplastic anemia. Source material: sorted CD4+, CD8+, or CD8+CD57+ T cells (not recorded which) from PBMCs. The CDR3 nucleotides are TGTGCCAGCAGCTTAGATCTGACAGGGAGGACTGAAGATCAGTTCTTC. Translated: CASSLDLTGRTEDQFF.